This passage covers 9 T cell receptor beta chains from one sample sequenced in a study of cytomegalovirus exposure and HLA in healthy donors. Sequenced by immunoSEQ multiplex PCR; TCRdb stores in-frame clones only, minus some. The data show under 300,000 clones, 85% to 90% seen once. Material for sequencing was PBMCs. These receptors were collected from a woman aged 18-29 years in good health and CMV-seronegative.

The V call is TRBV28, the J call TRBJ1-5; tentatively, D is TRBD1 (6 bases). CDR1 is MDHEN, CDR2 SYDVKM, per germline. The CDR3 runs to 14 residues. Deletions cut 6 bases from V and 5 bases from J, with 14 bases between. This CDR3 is CASREGQHHQPQHF. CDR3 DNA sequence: TGTGCCAGCAGGGAAGGACAGCACCATCAGCCCCAGCATTTT.

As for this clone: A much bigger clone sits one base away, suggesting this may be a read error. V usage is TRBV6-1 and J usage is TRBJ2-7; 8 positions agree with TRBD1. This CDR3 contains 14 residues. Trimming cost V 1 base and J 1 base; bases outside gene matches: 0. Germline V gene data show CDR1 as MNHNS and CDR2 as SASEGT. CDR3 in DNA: TGTGCCAGCAGTGAAGGGGACAGGTCCTACGAGCAGTACGTC. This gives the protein CASSEGDRSYEQYV.

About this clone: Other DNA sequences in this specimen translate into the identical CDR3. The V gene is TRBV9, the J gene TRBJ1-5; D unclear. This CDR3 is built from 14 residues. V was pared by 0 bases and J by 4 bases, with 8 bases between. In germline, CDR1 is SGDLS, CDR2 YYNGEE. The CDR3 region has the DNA TGTGCCAGCAGCGTAGCTGGAGGGAATCAGCCCCAGCATTTT. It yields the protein CASSVAGGNQPQHF.

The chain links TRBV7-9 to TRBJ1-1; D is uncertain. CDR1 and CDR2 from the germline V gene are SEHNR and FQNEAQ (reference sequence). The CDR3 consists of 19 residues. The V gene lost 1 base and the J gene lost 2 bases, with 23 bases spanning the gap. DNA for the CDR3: TGTGCCAGCAGCTTAGTTCTAACGTCAGAATCGACATATAACACTGAAGCTTTCTTT. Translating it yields CASSLVLTSESTYNTEAFF.

The CDR3 DNA sequence: TGTGCCAGCAGCTTGATTGCGTGGGACAGAAATAATTCACCCCTCCACTTT. Protein: CASSLIAWDRNNSPLHF. The chain joins TRBV28 to TRBJ1-6; 7 bases match TRBD1. The CDR3 is made up of 17 amino acids. J lost 5 bases, V lost 6 bases, and 13 bases had no gene match. The germline V gene has CDR1 MDHEN and CDR2 SYDVKM.

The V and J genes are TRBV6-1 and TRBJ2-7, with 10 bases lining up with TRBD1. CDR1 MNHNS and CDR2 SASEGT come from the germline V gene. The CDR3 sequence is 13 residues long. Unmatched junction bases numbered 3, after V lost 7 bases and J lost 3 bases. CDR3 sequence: CASMGQGIYEQYV. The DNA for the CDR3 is TGTGCCAGCATGGGACAGGGGATCTACGAGCAGTACGTC.

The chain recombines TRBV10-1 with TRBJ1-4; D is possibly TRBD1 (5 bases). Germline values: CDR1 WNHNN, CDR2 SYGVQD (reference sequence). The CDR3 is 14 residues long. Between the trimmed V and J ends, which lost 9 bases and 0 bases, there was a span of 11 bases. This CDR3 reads CASSDTSTNEKLFF. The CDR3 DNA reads TGCGCCAGTTCGGACACCTCAACTAATGAAAAACTGTTTTTT.

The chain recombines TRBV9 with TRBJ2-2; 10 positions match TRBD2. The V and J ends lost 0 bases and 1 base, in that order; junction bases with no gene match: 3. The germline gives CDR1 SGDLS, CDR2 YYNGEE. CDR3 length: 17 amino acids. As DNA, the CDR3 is TGTGCCAGCAGCGTAGTGACTAGCGGGCTGAACACCGGGGAGCTGTTTTTT. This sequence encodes CASSVVTSGLNTGELFF.

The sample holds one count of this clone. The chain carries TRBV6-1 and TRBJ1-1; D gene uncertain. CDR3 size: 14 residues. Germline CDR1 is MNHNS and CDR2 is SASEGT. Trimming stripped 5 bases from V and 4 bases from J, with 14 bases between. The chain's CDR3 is CASSWERSSTEAFF. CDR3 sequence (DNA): TGTGCCAGCAGTTGGGAGAGAAGTAGCACTGAAGCTTTCTTT.